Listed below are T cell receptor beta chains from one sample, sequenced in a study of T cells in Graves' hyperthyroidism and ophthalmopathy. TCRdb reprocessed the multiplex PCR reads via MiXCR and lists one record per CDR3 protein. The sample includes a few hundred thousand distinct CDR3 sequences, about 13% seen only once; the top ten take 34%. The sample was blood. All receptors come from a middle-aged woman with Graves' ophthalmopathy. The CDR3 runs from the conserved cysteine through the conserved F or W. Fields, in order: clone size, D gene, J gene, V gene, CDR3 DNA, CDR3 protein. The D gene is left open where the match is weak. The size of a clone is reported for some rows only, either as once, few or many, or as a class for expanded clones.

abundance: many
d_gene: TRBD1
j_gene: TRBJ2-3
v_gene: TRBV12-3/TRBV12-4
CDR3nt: TGTGCCAGCAGCCGAGACAGGGAAGTGTATTTT
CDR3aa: CASSRDREVYF

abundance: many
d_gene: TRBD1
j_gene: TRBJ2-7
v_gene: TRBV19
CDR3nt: TGTGCCAGTAGTATAGTTGGGACAGCCATCAACGAGCAGTACTTC
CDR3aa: CASSIVGTAINEQYF

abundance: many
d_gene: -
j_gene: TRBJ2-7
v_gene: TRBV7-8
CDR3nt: TGTGCCAGCAGCTTAGCGCTCGGGGGCGGTTCCGAGCAGTACTTC
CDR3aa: CASSLALGGGSEQYF

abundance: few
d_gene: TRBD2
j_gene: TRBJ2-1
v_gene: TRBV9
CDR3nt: TGTGCCAGCAGCCGGGGGGGGGGACGAGGGGAGCAGTTCTTC
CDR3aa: CASSRGGGRGEQFF

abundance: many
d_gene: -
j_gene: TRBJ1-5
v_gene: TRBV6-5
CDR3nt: TGTGCCAGCAGTTACGGGAACAGGGTGGGTAGCAATCAGCCCCAGCATTTT
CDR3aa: CASSYGNRVGSNQPQHF

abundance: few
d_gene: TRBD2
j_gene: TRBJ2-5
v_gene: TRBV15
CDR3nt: TGTGCCACCAGCAGGAAAGGACTAGCGGGAGTCGGGAACCAAGAGACCCAGTACTTC
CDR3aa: CATSRKGLAGVGNQETQYF

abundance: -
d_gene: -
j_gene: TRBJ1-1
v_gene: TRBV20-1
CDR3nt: TGCAGTGCTAGTGCCGGTAGGCACACTGAAGCTTTCTTT
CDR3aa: CSASAGRHTEAFF

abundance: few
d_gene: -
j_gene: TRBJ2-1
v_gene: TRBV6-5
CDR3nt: TGTGCCGGCAGTTACGGAGTGGGAGCTGGGAATGAGCAGTTCTTC
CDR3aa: CAGSYGVGAGNEQFF

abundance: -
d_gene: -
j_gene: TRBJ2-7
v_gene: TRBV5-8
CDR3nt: TGTGCCAGCAGCCGGGGGTACAGCCGCTCCTACGAGCAGTACTTC
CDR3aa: CASSRGYSRSYEQYF

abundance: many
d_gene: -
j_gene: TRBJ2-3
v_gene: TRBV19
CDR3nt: TGTGCCAGTAGTATAGATCGGGCTAGAGACACAGATACGCAGTATTTT
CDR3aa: CASSIDRARDTDTQYF

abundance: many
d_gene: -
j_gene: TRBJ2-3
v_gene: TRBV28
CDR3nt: TGTGCCAGCAGTTCACTACCGGGCACAGATACGCAGTATTTT
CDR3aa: CASSSLPGTDTQYF

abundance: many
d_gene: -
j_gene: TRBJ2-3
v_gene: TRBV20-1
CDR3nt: TGCAGTGCGCGAGGGTTCGGCGCGACAGTAATCACAGATACGCAGTATTTT
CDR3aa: CSARGFGATVITDTQYF

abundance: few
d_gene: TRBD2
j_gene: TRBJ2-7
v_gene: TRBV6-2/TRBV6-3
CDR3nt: TGTGCCAGCAGTTTGCTAGCGGGGGGCGAGCAGTACTTC
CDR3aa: CASSLLAGGEQYF

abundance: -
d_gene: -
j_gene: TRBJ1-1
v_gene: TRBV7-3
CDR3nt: TGTGCCAGCAGCTTAGAGGGGGGGCTAGGTGAAGCTTTCTTT
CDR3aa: CASSLEGGLGEAFF

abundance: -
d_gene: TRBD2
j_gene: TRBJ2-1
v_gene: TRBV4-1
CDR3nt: TGCGCCAGCAGCCAAGGCGCTTCCCGGACTAGCGGGAGGAGCTCCTACAATGAGCAGTTCTTC
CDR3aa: CASSQGASRTSGRSSYNEQFF

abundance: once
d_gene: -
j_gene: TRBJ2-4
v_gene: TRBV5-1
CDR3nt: TGCGCCAGCAGCTTAAACCCCCGAGGGGGGATAATGACAGCCAAAAACATTCAGTACTTC
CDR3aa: CASSLNPRGGIMTAKNIQYF

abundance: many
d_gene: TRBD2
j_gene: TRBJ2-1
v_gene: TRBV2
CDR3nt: TGTGCCAGCACCATGAGGACTAGCGGGGGGCGTAGTGAGCAGTTCTTC
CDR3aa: CASTMRTSGGRSEQFF

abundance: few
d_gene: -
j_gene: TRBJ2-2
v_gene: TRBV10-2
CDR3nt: TGCGCCAGCAGTGAGTGGGGGGGGGCGCGACCGAACACCGGGGAGCTGTTTTTT
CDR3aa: CASSEWGGARPNTGELFF

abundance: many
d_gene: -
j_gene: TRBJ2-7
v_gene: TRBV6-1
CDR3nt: TGTGCCAGCAGTCCAGGACTCTTTGAATACGAGCAGTACTTC
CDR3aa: CASSPGLFEYEQYF

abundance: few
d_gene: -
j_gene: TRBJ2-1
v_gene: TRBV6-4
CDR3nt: TGTGCCAGCAGTGTAACAGGGAGTACCCCCAATGAGCAGTTCTTC
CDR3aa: CASSVTGSTPNEQFF

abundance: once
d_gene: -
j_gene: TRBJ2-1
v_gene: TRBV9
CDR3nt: TGTGCCAGCAGCGTTCGACTAGACAATGAGCAGTTCTTC
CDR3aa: CASSVRLDNEQFF

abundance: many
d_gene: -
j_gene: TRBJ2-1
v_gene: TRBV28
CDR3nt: TGTGCCAGCAGTTTCTCCGCGGGTGGGGACTTTGTCTACAATGAGCAGTTCTTC
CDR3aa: CASSFSAGGDFVYNEQFF

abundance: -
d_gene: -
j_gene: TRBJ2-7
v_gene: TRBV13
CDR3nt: TGTGCCAGCAGCTTAGTCGGGGTAAACTACGAGCAGTACTTC
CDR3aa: CASSLVGVNYEQYF

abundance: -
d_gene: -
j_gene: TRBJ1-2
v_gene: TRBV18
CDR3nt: TGTGCCAGCTCAGGAAACCAGGCGAACTATGGCTACACCTTC
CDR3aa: CASSGNQANYGYTF

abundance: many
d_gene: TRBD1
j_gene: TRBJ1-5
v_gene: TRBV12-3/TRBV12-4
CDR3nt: TGTGCCAGCAGTTGGGACAGTAGCAATCAGCCCCAGCATTTT
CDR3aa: CASSWDSSNQPQHF

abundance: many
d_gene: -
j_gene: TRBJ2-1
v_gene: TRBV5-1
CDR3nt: TGCGCCAGCAGGACAGACTACAATGAGCAGTTCTTC
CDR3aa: CASRTDYNEQFF

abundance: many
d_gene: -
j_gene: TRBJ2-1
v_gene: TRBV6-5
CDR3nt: TGTGCCAGCAGTTACTCGTCACAGGGTTTTAATGAGCAGTTCTTC
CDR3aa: CASSYSSQGFNEQFF

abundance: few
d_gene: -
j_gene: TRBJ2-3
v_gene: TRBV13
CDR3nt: TGTGCCAGCAGCACCCACCTGTCAGGGTCAGATACGCAGTATTTT
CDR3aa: CASSTHLSGSDTQYF

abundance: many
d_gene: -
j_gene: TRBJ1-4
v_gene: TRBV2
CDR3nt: TGTGCCAGCAGTGAAGTGGCGGCAAGGGAGGGTGAAAAACTGTTTTTT
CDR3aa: CASSEVAAREGEKLFF

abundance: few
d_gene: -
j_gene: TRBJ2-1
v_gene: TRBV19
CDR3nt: TGTGCCAGTAGTAAAGGGGTCGGGGGCGTTGGGGAGCAGTTCTTC
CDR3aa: CASSKGVGGVGEQFF

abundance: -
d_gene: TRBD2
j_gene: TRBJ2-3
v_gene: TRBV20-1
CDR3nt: TGCAGTGCTATCGGGGGGGTCGAGGCGGGAGTGGTAGATACGCAGTATTTT
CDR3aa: CSAIGGVEAGVVDTQYF

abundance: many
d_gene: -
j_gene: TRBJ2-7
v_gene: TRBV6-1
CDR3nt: TGTGCCAGCCTTGGGACCTACGAGCAGTACTTC
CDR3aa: CASLGTYEQYF

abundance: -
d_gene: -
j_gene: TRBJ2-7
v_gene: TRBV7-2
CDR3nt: TGTGCCAGCAGCTTAGCGGCCGGGACTCCATCCTACGAGCAGTACTTC
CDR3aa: CASSLAAGTPSYEQYF

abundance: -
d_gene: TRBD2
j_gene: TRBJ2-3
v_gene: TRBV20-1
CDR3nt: TGCAGTGCTAGAGATTACCGGGGGGGCCGTCCAGATACGCAGTATTTT
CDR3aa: CSARDYRGGRPDTQYF

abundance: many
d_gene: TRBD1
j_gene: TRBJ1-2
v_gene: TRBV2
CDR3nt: TGTGCAGACGCACAGGGGGCCAACTATGGCTACACCTTC
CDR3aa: CADAQGANYGYTF

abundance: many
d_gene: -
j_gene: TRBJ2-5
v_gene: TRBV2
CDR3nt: TGTGCCAGCACAAGAAGACTAGGGCCGGAGACCCAGTACTTC
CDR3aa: CASTRRLGPETQYF

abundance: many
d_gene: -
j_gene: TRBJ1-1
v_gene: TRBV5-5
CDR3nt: TGTGCCAGCAGCTTGGTTCGCCAGGTGGACACTGAAGCTTTCTTT
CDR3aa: CASSLVRQVDTEAFF

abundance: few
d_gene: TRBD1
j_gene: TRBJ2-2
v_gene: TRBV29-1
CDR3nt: TGCAGCATCAGGGGGCTGATCGCCGGGGAGCTGTTTTTT
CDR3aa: CSIRGLIAGELFF

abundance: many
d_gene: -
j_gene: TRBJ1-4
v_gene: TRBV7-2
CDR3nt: TGTGCCAGCAGCTTATTTAGGGGGAAACTGTTTTTT
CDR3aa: CASSLFRGKLFF

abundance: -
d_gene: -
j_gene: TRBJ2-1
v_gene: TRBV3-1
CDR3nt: TGTGCCAGCAGCCGAGGCACCGATGAGCAGTTCTTC
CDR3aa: CASSRGTDEQFF

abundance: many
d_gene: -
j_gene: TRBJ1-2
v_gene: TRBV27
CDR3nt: TGTGCCAGCAGTTTATCAACACAGGGAAACTATGGCTACACCTTC
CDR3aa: CASSLSTQGNYGYTF

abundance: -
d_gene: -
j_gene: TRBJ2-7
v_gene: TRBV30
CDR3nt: TGTGCCTGGAATCGGGACCCTCTTTTCGGCGGGCAGTACTTC
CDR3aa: CAWNRDPLFGGQYF

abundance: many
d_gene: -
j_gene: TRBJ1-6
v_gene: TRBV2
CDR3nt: TGTGCCAGCAGTGTGGGTGACCTCAATTCACCCCTCCACTTT
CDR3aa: CASSVGDLNSPLHF

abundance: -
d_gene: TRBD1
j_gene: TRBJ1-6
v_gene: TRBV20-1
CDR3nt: TGCAGTGCTAGAGATCACACAGGGGGCTCCAATTCACCCCTCCACTTT
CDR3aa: CSARDHTGGSNSPLHF

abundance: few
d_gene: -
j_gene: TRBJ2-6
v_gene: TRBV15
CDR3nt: TGTGCCACCAGCAGCCGTAGGGCAGGGCGACCCTCTGGGGCCAACGTCCTGACTTTC
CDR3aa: CATSSRRAGRPSGANVLTF

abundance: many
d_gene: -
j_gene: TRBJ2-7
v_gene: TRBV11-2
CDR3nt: TGTGCCAGCAGCCACCCTCGACTAGGGACCTACGAGCAGTACTTC
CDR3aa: CASSHPRLGTYEQYF

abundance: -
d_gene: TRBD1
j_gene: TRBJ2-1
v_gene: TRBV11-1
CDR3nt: TGTGCCAGCAGCCCTTGGGACAGCTACAATGAGCAGTTCTTC
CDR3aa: CASSPWDSYNEQFF

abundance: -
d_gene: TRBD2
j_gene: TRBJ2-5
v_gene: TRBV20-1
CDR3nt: TGCAGTGCTAGAGAGTTAGCGGGAGTGTACCAAGAGACCCAGTACTTC
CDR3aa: CSARELAGVYQETQYF

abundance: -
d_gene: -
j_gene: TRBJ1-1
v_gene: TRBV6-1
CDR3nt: TGTGCCAGCAGTGAGGGGGCTGGGAACACTGAAGCTTTCTTT
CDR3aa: CASSEGAGNTEAFF